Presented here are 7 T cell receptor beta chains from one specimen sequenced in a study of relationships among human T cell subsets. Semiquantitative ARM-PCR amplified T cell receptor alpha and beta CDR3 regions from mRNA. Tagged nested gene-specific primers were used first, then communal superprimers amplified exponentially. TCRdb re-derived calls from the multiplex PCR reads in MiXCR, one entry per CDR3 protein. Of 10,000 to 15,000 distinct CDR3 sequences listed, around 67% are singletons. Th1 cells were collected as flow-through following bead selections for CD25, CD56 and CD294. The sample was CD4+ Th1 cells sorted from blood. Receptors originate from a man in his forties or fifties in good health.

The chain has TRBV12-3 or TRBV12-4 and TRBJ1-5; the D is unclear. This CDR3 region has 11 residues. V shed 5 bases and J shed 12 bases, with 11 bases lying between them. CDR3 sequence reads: CASSVRDHQHF. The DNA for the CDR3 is TGTGCCAGCAGTGTCCGGGATCACCAGCATTTT.

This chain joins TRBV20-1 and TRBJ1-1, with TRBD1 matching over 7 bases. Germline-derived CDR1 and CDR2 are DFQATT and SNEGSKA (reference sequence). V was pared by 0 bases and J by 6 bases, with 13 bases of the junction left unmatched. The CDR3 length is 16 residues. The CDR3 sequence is CSARDRRQGRSAEAFF. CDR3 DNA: TGCAGTGCTAGAGATCGGCGACAGGGCAGATCGGCTGAAGCTTTCTTT.

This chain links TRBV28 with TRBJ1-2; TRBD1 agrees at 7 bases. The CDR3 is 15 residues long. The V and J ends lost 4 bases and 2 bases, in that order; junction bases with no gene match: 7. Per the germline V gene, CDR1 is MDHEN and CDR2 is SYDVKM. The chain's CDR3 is CASSSADRENYGYTF. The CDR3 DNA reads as TGTGCCAGCAGTTCCGCCGACAGGGAGAACTATGGCTACACCTTC.

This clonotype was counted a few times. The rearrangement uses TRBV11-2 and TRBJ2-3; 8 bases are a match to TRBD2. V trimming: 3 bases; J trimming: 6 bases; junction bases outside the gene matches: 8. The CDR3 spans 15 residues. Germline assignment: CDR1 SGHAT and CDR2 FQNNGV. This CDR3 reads CASSLRSGSGDTQYF. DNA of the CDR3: TGTGCCAGCAGCTTGAGGAGCGGGAGCGGGGATACGCAGTATTTT.

In nucleotides, the CDR3 is TGCGCCAGCAGCTTGAACGGGCTGAGCACAGATACGCAGTATTTT. It translates to CASSLNGLSTDTQYF. The gene calls are TRBV5-1 and TRBJ2-3; D gene ambiguous. This CDR3 is 15 amino acids long. Deletions cut 1 base from V and 0 bases from J, with 9 bases between. The germline gives CDR1 SGHRS, CDR2 YFSETQ.

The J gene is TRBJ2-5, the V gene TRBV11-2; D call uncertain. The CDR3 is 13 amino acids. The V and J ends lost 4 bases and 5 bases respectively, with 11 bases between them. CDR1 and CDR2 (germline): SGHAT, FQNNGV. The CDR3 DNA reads TGTGCCAGCAGCTCCGGACGGTGGGAGACCCAGTACTTC. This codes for CASSSGRWETQYF.

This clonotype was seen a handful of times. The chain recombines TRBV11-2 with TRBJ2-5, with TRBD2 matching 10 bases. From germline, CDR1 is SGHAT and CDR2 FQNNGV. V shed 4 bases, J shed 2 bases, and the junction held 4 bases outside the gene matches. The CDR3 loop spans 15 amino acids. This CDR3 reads CASSYGTSAQETQYF. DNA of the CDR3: TGTGCCAGCAGCTACGGGACTAGCGCTCAAGAGACCCAGTACTTC.